This paragraph covers one T cell receptor beta chain sequence. Its antigen is still unknown. The repertoire was sequenced with immunoSEQ multiplex PCR; TCRdb's copy has only in-frame clones and lacks some. This sample has approximately 10,000 clones, with 60% to 65% found just once. Documented time point: after neoadjuvant nivolumab, at surgical resection. Cohort: HPV-negative, locally advanced oral cavity squamous cell carcinoma patients. This sample is part of a study of neoadjuvant anti-PD-1 for oral cavity cancer. At the level of the study: Patients mostly received three to four biweekly nivolumab doses at 3 mg/kg before surgery. Findings of the study overall: Higher pretreatment Treg/Th17 ratios tracked higher pretreatment blood clonality. Larger post-treatment preexisting tumor clones tracked with greater tumor shrinkage.

The CDR3 runs 13 residues. Germline CDR1 is GTSNPN and CDR2 is SVGIG (reference sequence). V was shortened by 3 bases and J by 6 bases, with 15 bases between the two germline ends. This sample comprised tumor tissue, obtained after nivolumab (anti-PD-1) treatment. This sequence originates from a person aged 35-80 years with oral cavity squamous cell carcinoma. The chain links TRBV30 to TRBJ2-7; possible D gene TRBD2, 5 bases. DNA for the CDR3: TGTGCCTGGAGCCGAACAACCGAGGGCGAGCAGTACTTC. This encodes CAWSRTTEGEQYF.